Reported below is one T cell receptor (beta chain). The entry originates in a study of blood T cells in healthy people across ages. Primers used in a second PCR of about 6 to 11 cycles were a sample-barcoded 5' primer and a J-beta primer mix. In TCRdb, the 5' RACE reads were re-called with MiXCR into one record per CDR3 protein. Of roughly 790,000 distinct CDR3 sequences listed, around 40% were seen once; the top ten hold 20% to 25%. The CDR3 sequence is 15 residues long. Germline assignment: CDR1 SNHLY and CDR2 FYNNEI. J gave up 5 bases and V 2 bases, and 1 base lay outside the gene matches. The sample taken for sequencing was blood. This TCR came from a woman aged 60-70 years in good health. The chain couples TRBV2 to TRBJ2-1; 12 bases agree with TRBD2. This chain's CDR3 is CASSETSGGHNEQFF. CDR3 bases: TGTGCCAGCAGTGAAACTAGCGGGGGGCACAATGAGCAGTTCTTC.